There are a few counts of the clone carrying this T cell receptor beta chain. Original processing methods: Reference gene primer amplification yielded estimated nucleated cell counts. TCRdb's table, derived via immunoSEQ multiplex PCR, lists solely in-frame clones and lacks some. That table is the source of V, J and clone size, and D and trimming were worked out from the DNA. The data hold roughly 80,000 clones, with less than 90% observed a single time. The data were taken from a study of blood T cell repertoires in COVID-19. Turning to the study itself: Donors in the United States, Italy and Spain gave samples during acute or convalescent COVID-19. Nucleic acid was either cDNA or gDNA, and it came from T cells, B-cell-depleted T cells, or PBMCs.

V lost 5 bases to trimming and J lost 4 bases; unmatched junction nucleotides: 5. The germline CDR1 and CDR2 sequences are SEHNR and FQNEAQ (reference sequence). This CDR3 has 16 residues. The TCR comes from a man aged 55-75 years with active or convalescent COVID-19. The V and J genes are TRBV7-9 and TRBJ2-1; 13 positions agree with TRBD2. The sequencing sample was made of peripheral blood. The CDR3 sequence: CASSIGGLAGYNEQFF. The CDR3, as DNA: TGTGCCAGCAGCATTGGGGGACTAGCGGGGTACAATGAGCAGTTCTTC.